This is a list of T cell receptor beta chains from one sample in a study of siplizumab effects on memory and regulatory T cells. Using immunoSEQ multiplex PCR, the repertoire was profiled, and TCRdb retains in-frame clones only, with some absent. The sample has approximately 82,000 clones; about nine tenths are singletons. Sequenced material: Tregs sorted from blood. Receptors were obtained from a human donor in good health. Each CDR3 is given with its conserved first and last residue. D genes are given only for firm matches. Only some rows state a clone size, as once, few, many or a class for expanded clones.

j_call	clone_size	d_call	v_call	cdr3_aa	cdr3_nt
TRBJ1-2	.	.	TRBV9	CASSVVSGIDGYTF	TGTGCCAGCAGCGTAGTGTCAGGGATAGACGGCTACACCTTC
TRBJ1-2	.	TRBD1	TRBV27	CASSRQGAQVHGYTF	TGTGCCAGCAGCCGACAGGGGGCGCAGGTACATGGCTACACCTTC
TRBJ2-2	.	TRBD1	TRBV6-1	CASSPGQGWTGELFF	TGTGCCAGCAGTCCCGGACAGGGGTGGACCGGGGAGCTGTTTTTT
TRBJ2-3	few	.	TRBV6-5	CASSSTTDTQYF	TGTGCCAGCAGTTCTACAACAGATACGCAGTATTTT
TRBJ2-2	.	.	TRBV7-3	CASSLGAGELFF	TGTGCCAGCAGCCTAGGCGCCGGGGAGCTGTTTTTT
TRBJ1-1	once	.	TRBV7-2	CASSQSRAAEAFF	TGTGCCAGCAGTCAGAGCAGGGCAGCTGAAGCTTTCTTT
TRBJ2-7	.	.	TRBV15	CATSRGLWDTYEQYF	TGTGCCACCAGCAGAGGACTTTGGGACACCTACGAGCAGTACTTC
TRBJ2-1	once	TRBD2	TRBV11-2	CASSLTNLAGGPYNEQFF	TGTGCCAGCAGCTTGACTAACTTAGCGGGGGGGCCATACAATGAGCAGTTCTTC
TRBJ2-5	.	TRBD2	TRBV7-2	CASSPSAGGRVAQYF	TGTGCCAGCAGCCCTTCGGCGGGGGGGCGGGTGGCCCAGTACTTC
TRBJ2-1	.	TRBD2	TRBV5-1	CASTRGGRNEQFF	TGCGCCAGCACCCGGGGAGGGCGCAATGAGCAGTTCTTC
TRBJ1-5	once	TRBD1	TRBV6-5	CASSRDRDQPQHF	TGTGCCAGCAGCCGGGACAGGGATCAGCCCCAGCATTTT
TRBJ1-5	.	TRBD1	TRBV28	CASSFLQGGNQPQHF	TGTGCCAGCAGTTTTTTACAGGGGGGAAATCAGCCCCAGCATTTT
TRBJ1-2	few	TRBD1	TRBV30	CAWSGIGQGVYGYTF	TGTGCCTGGAGCGGGATCGGACAGGGGGTCTATGGCTACACCTTC
TRBJ1-3	.	.	TRBV11-2	CASSPKGGTGNTIYF	TGTGCCAGCAGCCCAAAGGGGGGAACTGGAAACACCATATATTTT
TRBJ2-3	.	.	TRBV5-1	CASSGPGLSEYF	TGCGCCAGCAGCGGGCCAGGGTTGTCGGAGTATTTT
TRBJ2-7	.	TRBD1	TRBV5-5	CASSSTGTGSYEQYF	TGTGCCAGCAGCTCAACCGGGACAGGGTCCTACGAGCAGTACTTC
TRBJ2-7	.	.	TRBV30	CAWTGPYEQYF	TGTGCCTGGACAGGGCCCTACGAGCAGTACTTC
TRBJ2-7	.	TRBD2	TRBV9	CASSVGSGGSRAYEQYF	TGTGCCAGCAGCGTCGGTAGCGGGGGGTCACGGGCCTACGAGCAGTACTTC
TRBJ2-1	.	.	TRBV10-3	CAISSGHGTYNEQFF	TGTGCCATCAGTTCGGGACATGGGACCTACAATGAGCAGTTCTTC
TRBJ2-7	.	.	TRBV19	CASSIGPLLGEQYF	TGTGCCAGTAGTATAGGTCCTTTACTGGGCGAGCAGTACTTC
TRBJ2-2	.	.	TRBV5-1	CASSSLATTGELFF	TGCGCCAGCAGCTCCCTAGCGACCACCGGGGAGCTGTTTTTT
TRBJ1-2	.	.	TRBV7-3	CASSLNSPVENNYGYTF	TGTGCCAGCAGCTTAAATTCTCCGGTAGAAAATAACTATGGCTACACCTTC
TRBJ2-1	once	.	TRBV5-4	CASSPGGELYEQFF	TGTGCCAGCAGCCCAGGTGGTGAACTCTATGAGCAGTTCTTC
TRBJ2-3	.	.	TRBV11-3	CASSLESGDTQYF	TGTGCCAGCAGCTTAGAATCGGGAGATACGCAGTATTTT
TRBJ2-7	.	.	TRBV9	CASSVGRQQHEQYF	TGTGCCAGCAGCGTAGGGAGACAGCAACACGAGCAGTACTTC
TRBJ2-3	.	TRBD1	TRBV4-1	CASSQWRDRGNTDTQYF	TGCGCCAGCAGCCAATGGCGCGACAGGGGCAACACAGATACGCAGTATTTT